These T cell receptor beta chains were read from a single sample in a study of cytomegalovirus exposure and HLA in healthy donors. Measured with immunoSEQ multiplex PCR; TCRdb has only the in-frame clones, and not every one. The sample holds some 95,000 clones, just under 80% seen once. The sample consisted of PBMCs. These TCRs come from a woman between 40 and 55 years old in good health and CMV-seropositive. Each CDR3 is given with its conserved first and last residue. Fields, in order: V gene, J gene, clone size, D gene, CDR3 DNA, CDR3 protein. D genes are given only for firm matches. Where a row states a size, it is once, few, many or the class of an expanded clone; other rows omit it.

v_call: TRBV7-9
j_call: TRBJ2-3
clone_size: -
d_call: -
cdr3_nt: TGTGCCAGCAGCCGCGCTGATAGCGGCTCTAGCACAGATACGCAGTATTTT
cdr3_aa: CASSRADSGSSTDTQYF

v_call: TRBV5-1
j_call: TRBJ2-7
clone_size: -
d_call: TRBD2
cdr3_nt: TGCGCCAGCAGTAATGAGGCGGGAGGGTCCTACGAGCAGTACTTC
cdr3_aa: CASSNEAGGSYEQYF

v_call: TRBV5-1
j_call: TRBJ1-1
clone_size: -
d_call: -
cdr3_nt: TGCGCCAGCAGACGGTCCTTAATGAACACTGAAGCTTTCTTT
cdr3_aa: CASRRSLMNTEAFF

v_call: TRBV19
j_call: TRBJ2-5
clone_size: -
d_call: TRBD2
cdr3_nt: TGTGCCATCGCCCCCAGCGGGAGGGAGGAGGAGACCCAGTACTTC
cdr3_aa: CAIAPSGREEETQYF

v_call: TRBV15
j_call: TRBJ1-2
clone_size: few
d_call: -
cdr3_nt: TGTGCCACCAGCAGAGGGACAACCGGTTATGGCTACACCTTC
cdr3_aa: CATSRGTTGYGYTF

v_call: TRBV29-1
j_call: TRBJ2-3
clone_size: -
d_call: -
cdr3_nt: TGCAGCGTTGAAAGGGAGAGCACAGATACGCAGTATTTT
cdr3_aa: CSVERESTDTQYF

v_call: TRBV4-1
j_call: TRBJ2-1
clone_size: -
d_call: TRBD2
cdr3_nt: TGCGCCAGCAGCCTAAGAAGCGGGAGAAGCTCCTACAATGAGCAGTTCTTC
cdr3_aa: CASSLRSGRSSYNEQFF

v_call: TRBV9
j_call: TRBJ2-7
clone_size: -
d_call: TRBD2
cdr3_nt: TGTGCCAGCAGCGTCACTAGCGGGATTGGTTACGAGCAGTACTTC
cdr3_aa: CASSVTSGIGYEQYF

v_call: TRBV27
j_call: TRBJ2-5
clone_size: -
d_call: -
cdr3_nt: TGTGCCAGCAGTCCCTCACGGGTGGGGGCGGGAGAGACCCAGTACTTC
cdr3_aa: CASSPSRVGAGETQYF

v_call: TRBV19
j_call: TRBJ2-2
clone_size: -
d_call: TRBD2
cdr3_nt: TGTGCCAGTAGGGCAGGGAGGGCCAACACCGGGGAGCTGTTTTTT
cdr3_aa: CASRAGRANTGELFF

v_call: TRBV27
j_call: TRBJ1-5
clone_size: -
d_call: -
cdr3_nt: TGTGCCAGCAGTTTTACGACAGGCGGCAATCAGCCCCAGCATTTT
cdr3_aa: CASSFTTGGNQPQHF

v_call: TRBV6-5
j_call: TRBJ2-2
clone_size: -
d_call: -
cdr3_nt: TGTGCCAGCACGAGGCGGGTGAACACCGGGGAGCTGTTTTTT
cdr3_aa: CASTRRVNTGELFF

v_call: TRBV4-1
j_call: TRBJ2-5
clone_size: -
d_call: TRBD2
cdr3_nt: TGCGCCAGCAGCCGGATGGGTAGCGGGAGTTTAGAGACCCAGTACTTC
cdr3_aa: CASSRMGSGSLETQYF

v_call: TRBV29-1
j_call: TRBJ2-2
clone_size: -
d_call: -
cdr3_nt: TGCAGCGTTGAACGTCCTAACACCGGGGAGCTGTTTTTT
cdr3_aa: CSVERPNTGELFF

v_call: TRBV7-6
j_call: TRBJ1-1
clone_size: few
d_call: -
cdr3_nt: TGTGCCAGCAGCTCCCAGGGGAACACTGAAGCTTTCTTT
cdr3_aa: CASSSQGNTEAFF

v_call: TRBV2
j_call: TRBJ1-1
clone_size: -
d_call: TRBD1
cdr3_nt: TGTGCCAGCAGGATGGATGGACAGGGGGACACTGAAGCTTTCTTT
cdr3_aa: CASRMDGQGDTEAFF

v_call: TRBV9
j_call: TRBJ2-3
clone_size: -
d_call: TRBD1
cdr3_nt: TGTGCCAGCAGCCCGAGACAGGGGCCCACAGATACGCAGTATTTT
cdr3_aa: CASSPRQGPTDTQYF

v_call: TRBV5-1
j_call: TRBJ1-4
clone_size: -
d_call: TRBD1
cdr3_nt: TGCGCCAGCAGCTGGGGACAGGGACATAATGAAAAACTGTTTTTT
cdr3_aa: CASSWGQGHNEKLFF

v_call: TRBV5-1
j_call: TRBJ1-5
clone_size: -
d_call: -
cdr3_nt: TGCGCCAGCAGCCCTGATGGGGCATTTAACAATCAGCCCCAGCATTTT
cdr3_aa: CASSPDGAFNNQPQHF

v_call: TRBV2
j_call: TRBJ1-6
clone_size: -
d_call: -
cdr3_nt: TGTGCCAGCAGTGGGCAGGGGCAGAATTCACCCCTCCACTTT
cdr3_aa: CASSGQGQNSPLHF

v_call: TRBV7-3
j_call: TRBJ2-1
clone_size: -
d_call: TRBD2
cdr3_nt: TGTGCCAGCAGCTCAAGTGGGGCGGGAGGGTCCTACAATGAGCAGTTCTTC
cdr3_aa: CASSSSGAGGSYNEQFF

v_call: TRBV2
j_call: TRBJ2-1
clone_size: -
d_call: -
cdr3_nt: TGTGCCAGCAGTGAACGTAGCTCCTACAATGAGCAGTTCTTC
cdr3_aa: CASSERSSYNEQFF

v_call: TRBV27
j_call: TRBJ1-5
clone_size: once
d_call: -
cdr3_nt: TGTGCCAGCAGTTTGGAGGGGCGAGTCAATCAGCCCCAGCATTTT
cdr3_aa: CASSLEGRVNQPQHF

v_call: TRBV5-1
j_call: TRBJ1-2
clone_size: -
d_call: TRBD1
cdr3_nt: TGCGCCAGCAGCTTTAGACAGGGGACGGATGGCTACACCTTC
cdr3_aa: CASSFRQGTDGYTF

v_call: TRBV6-1
j_call: TRBJ2-3
clone_size: -
d_call: TRBD2
cdr3_nt: TGTGCCACCCTGAAAGGGGCGGGAGGGGCAGATACGCAGTATTTT
cdr3_aa: CATLKGAGGADTQYF

v_call: TRBV13
j_call: TRBJ1-5
clone_size: once
d_call: TRBD1
cdr3_nt: TGTGCCAGCAGCCTCGGGACAGGGGAGAGCAATCAGCCCCAGCATTTT
cdr3_aa: CASSLGTGESNQPQHF

v_call: TRBV11-2
j_call: TRBJ2-6
clone_size: -
d_call: -
cdr3_nt: TGTGCCAGCAGCTTAATGGGGCAGGGGTCTGGGGCCAACGTCCTGACTTTC
cdr3_aa: CASSLMGQGSGANVLTF

v_call: TRBV6-6
j_call: TRBJ2-1
clone_size: few
d_call: TRBD2
cdr3_nt: TGTGCCAGCCGACTAGCGGGCGTCAGTGAGCAGTTCTTC
cdr3_aa: CASRLAGVSEQFF

v_call: TRBV12-5
j_call: TRBJ1-2
clone_size: once
d_call: TRBD1
cdr3_nt: TGTGCTAGTCACCCGGGACAGGGGTTTGGCGGCTACACCTTC
cdr3_aa: CASHPGQGFGGYTF

v_call: TRBV7-9
j_call: TRBJ1-1
clone_size: -
d_call: -
cdr3_nt: TGTGCCAGCAGCTTCTCGAACACTGAAGCTTTCTTT
cdr3_aa: CASSFSNTEAFF

v_call: TRBV27
j_call: TRBJ1-2
clone_size: -
d_call: -
cdr3_nt: TGTGCCAGCAGTCCTCGGGACAACCCTAACTATGGCTACACCTTC
cdr3_aa: CASSPRDNPNYGYTF

v_call: TRBV4-2
j_call: TRBJ2-1
clone_size: few
d_call: TRBD2
cdr3_nt: TGTGCCAGCAGCCGAAACCTACTAGCGGCGAGCTCCTACAATGAGCAGTTCTTC
cdr3_aa: CASSRNLLAASSYNEQFF

v_call: TRBV19
j_call: TRBJ2-6
clone_size: -
d_call: TRBD1
cdr3_nt: TGTGCCAGTAGTATACCTCCAGGACAGGGGGCTGGGGCCAACGTCCTGACTTTC
cdr3_aa: CASSIPPGQGAGANVLTF

v_call: TRBV6-5
j_call: TRBJ2-7
clone_size: once
d_call: -
cdr3_nt: TGTGCCAGCAGTCGAGACAGCTACGAGCAGTACTTC
cdr3_aa: CASSRDSYEQYF

v_call: TRBV4-1
j_call: TRBJ2-7
clone_size: -
d_call: TRBD2
cdr3_nt: TGCGCCAGCAGCCAGTCTTCTAGCGGCGAGCAGTACTTC
cdr3_aa: CASSQSSSGEQYF

v_call: TRBV5-6
j_call: TRBJ2-5
clone_size: -
d_call: TRBD2
cdr3_nt: TGTGCCAGCAGCGGGTGGGAGGGTGGTGAGCAGTACTTC
cdr3_aa: CASSGWEGGEQYF